This paragraph reports one TCR beta chain. The antigen is unknown. The data are from a study of siplizumab effects on memory and regulatory T cells. Findings and caveats of the study: Only a minor fraction of alloreactive clones mapped to unstimulated subsets. Major contributors to the alloresponse seemed to be naive T cells, which also appeared more diverse than memory cells. Naive or memory phenotype assignment was not possible for roughly 75-96% of proliferating CD4+ or CD8+ clones. Among mappable alloreactive CD4+ clones, the Treg-derived fraction averaged approximately 69% with siplizumab versus roughly 30% in controls.

The CDR3 is 16 amino acids. Germline lookup yields CDR1 MGHRA and CDR2 YSYEKL. V lost 6 bases and J lost 4, with 19 bases in between. Data came from immunoSEQ multiplex PCR; TCRdb stores just in-frame clones and leaves some out. The profile shows roughly 110,000 clones, 80% to 95% of them singletons. The sequence was collected from a human donor in good health. The sample was non-Treg CD4+ T cells sorted from blood. The V gene is TRBV4-1, the J gene TRBJ1-5; D call uncertain. The chain's CDR3 is CASRPTAGSTNQPQHF. The CDR3 DNA is TGCGCCAGCAGACCAACAGCTGGGTCGACAAATCAGCCCCAGCATTTT.